Listed below are T cell receptor beta chains from one sample, sequenced in a study of CD8+ T cells in alopecia areata. Method: immunoSEQ multiplex PCR; TCRdb's copy keeps in-frame clones and lacks some. The table includes about 150,000 clones, around 50% detected once. The material sequenced was CD8+ T cells sorted from blood, taken at week 0. These receptors were collected from a human donor with alopecia areata. Each CDR3 is given with its conserved first and last residue. The D gene is left open where the match is weak. Some rows mark clone size as missing; the rest say once, few, many or name a class of expanded clone.

D gene: -; clone size: few; J gene: TRBJ2-2; V gene: TRBV30; CDR3 DNA: TGTGCCTGGAGTGTAGGGTTCAGCGGGGAGCTGTTTTTT; CDR3 protein: CAWSVGFSGELFF
D gene: -; clone size: -; J gene: TRBJ2-5; V gene: TRBV7-6; CDR3 DNA: TGTGCCAGCAGCCCTTTCCGTGGTGGGGACGGCCCGGCAACCCAGTACTTC; CDR3 protein: CASSPFRGGDGPATQYF
D gene: -; clone size: few; J gene: TRBJ2-3; V gene: TRBV2; CDR3 DNA: TGTGCTAAAGAGAAGGATACGCAGTATTTT; CDR3 protein: CAKEKDTQYF
D gene: -; clone size: -; J gene: TRBJ1-1; V gene: TRBV6-5; CDR3 DNA: TGTGCCAGCTCTCATGCCTTGGGGGAAGCTTTCTTT; CDR3 protein: CASSHALGEAFF
D gene: TRBD1; clone size: -; J gene: TRBJ2-7; V gene: TRBV28; CDR3 DNA: TGTGCCAGCGGCAGGGGGCTGGGCGACGAGCAGTACTTC; CDR3 protein: CASGRGLGDEQYF
D gene: -; clone size: few; J gene: TRBJ2-7; V gene: TRBV4-3; CDR3 DNA: TGCGCCAGCAGCCAAGATCGGGGGCCACACTCCTACGAGCAGTACTTC; CDR3 protein: CASSQDRGPHSYEQYF
D gene: TRBD1; clone size: few; J gene: TRBJ2-2; V gene: TRBV5-6; CDR3 DNA: TGTGCCAGCAGCCTGGGACAGACGAACACCGGGGAGCTGTTTTTT; CDR3 protein: CASSLGQTNTGELFF
D gene: -; clone size: -; J gene: TRBJ2-7; V gene: TRBV13; CDR3 DNA: TGTGCCAGCAGCTTACTGCAGGCCTCCCCCTACGAGCAGTACTTC; CDR3 protein: CASSLLQASPYEQYF
D gene: -; clone size: -; J gene: TRBJ2-4; V gene: TRBV6-5; CDR3 DNA: TGTGCCAGCAGAGGCGGGGAGCTAGCCAAAAACATTCAGTACTTC; CDR3 protein: CASRGGELAKNIQYF
D gene: TRBD1; clone size: -; J gene: TRBJ1-2; V gene: TRBV5-8; CDR3 DNA: TGTGCCAGCGAAACACAACAGGGGGCGCTTACCTATGGCTACACCTTC; CDR3 protein: CASETQQGALTYGYTF
D gene: -; clone size: -; J gene: TRBJ1-1; V gene: TRBV4-3; CDR3 DNA: TGCGCCAGCAGCCAAGAGAGCGGATTACATACTGAAGCTTTCTTT; CDR3 protein: CASSQESGLHTEAFF
D gene: -; clone size: -; J gene: TRBJ1-1; V gene: TRBV7-9; CDR3 DNA: TGTGCCAGCACCTACGGCCCTGAAGCTTTCTTT; CDR3 protein: CASTYGPEAFF
D gene: -; clone size: -; J gene: TRBJ1-1; V gene: TRBV16; CDR3 DNA: TGTGCCAGCAGCCAATCGGGCACTGAAGCTTTCTTT; CDR3 protein: CASSQSGTEAFF
D gene: -; clone size: few; J gene: TRBJ2-7; V gene: TRBV14; CDR3 DNA: TGTGCCAGCAGCCAAGCCGGACACTACGAGCAGTACTTC; CDR3 protein: CASSQAGHYEQYF
D gene: -; clone size: few; J gene: TRBJ2-1; V gene: TRBV6-6; CDR3 DNA: TGTGCCAGCAGCCCCGGGGGCAATGAGCAGTTCTTC; CDR3 protein: CASSPGGNEQFF
D gene: -; clone size: -; J gene: TRBJ1-5; V gene: TRBV7-9; CDR3 DNA: TGTGCCAGCAGCCTCGGGGGAGGTCAGCCCCAGCATTTT; CDR3 protein: CASSLGGGQPQHF